This is a list of T cell receptor beta chains from one sample in a study of blood T cells in healthy people across ages. TCRdb fed the 5' RACE reads into MiXCR, producing one record per CDR3 protein. The sample has about 1.4 million distinct CDR3 sequences, approximately 60% seen once; the top ten hold 6.5% to 8.5%. The sample was blood. Receptors originate from a man aged 18-30 years in good health. The CDR3 runs from the conserved cysteine through the conserved F or W. The D gene is left open where the match is weak. Not all rows give a size; the values are once, few, many and, for expanded clones, a class.

V gene	CDR3 length	D gene	J gene	clone size	CDR3 protein	CDR3 DNA
TRBV29-1	14	NA	TRBJ1-1	few	CSVEGDGLNTEAFF	TGCAGCGTTGAAGGGGATGGACTGAACACTGAAGCTTTCTTT
TRBV11-2	13	TRBD1	TRBJ2-5	NA	CAGSPTGEETQYF	TGTGCCGGATCGCCCACAGGGGAAGAGACCCAGTACTTC
TRBV12-3/TRBV12-4	14	NA	TRBJ1-4	NA	CTSSPGGAGEKLFF	TGTACCAGCAGTCCTGGAGGGGCAGGCGAAAAACTGTTTTTT
TRBV12-3/TRBV12-4	15	NA	TRBJ2-6	few	CASSSPVTGANVLTF	TGTGCCAGCAGTTCACCGGTAACTGGGGCCAACGTCCTGACTTTC
TRBV27	14	NA	TRBJ2-7	NA	CASSGGTAPYEQYF	TGTGCCAGCAGCGGAGGGACAGCGCCCTACGAGCAGTACTTC
TRBV7-2	15	NA	TRBJ2-7	NA	CASSLSVQGVYEQYF	TGTGCCAGCAGCTTATCAGTCCAAGGGGTGTACGAGCAGTACTTC
TRBV27	15	TRBD2	TRBJ2-1	NA	CASRTTSGARNEQFF	TGTGCCAGCAGAACGACTAGCGGGGCTCGAAATGAGCAGTTCTTC
TRBV25-1	16	NA	TRBJ2-3	NA	CASSPSQGNPTDTQYF	TGTGCCAGCAGTCCCTCACAGGGCAACCCCACAGATACGCAGTATTTT
TRBV12-3/TRBV12-4	13	NA	TRBJ1-5	NA	CASQDTLLSPQHF	TGTGCCAGCCAAGACACCCTGTTGAGTCCCCAGCATTTT
TRBV10-3	16	TRBD2	TRBJ2-1	NA	CAIGPSGTSGPNEQFF	TGTGCCATCGGACCATCGGGGACTAGCGGGCCCAATGAGCAGTTCTTC
TRBV25-1	14	TRBD2	TRBJ2-5	NA	CASSVSGSLETQYF	TGTGCCAGCAGTGTAAGCGGGAGTTTGGAGACCCAGTACTTC
TRBV20-1	13	NA	TRBJ2-1	few	CSARVVRGSEQFF	TGCAGTGCTAGAGTTGTCCGGGGAAGTGAGCAGTTCTTC
TRBV4-2	21	TRBD2	TRBJ2-1	once	CASSQGNSWTSGGSSYNEQFF	TGTGCCAGCAGCCAAGGGAATAGTTGGACTAGCGGGGGGAGCTCCTACAATGAGCAGTTCTTC
TRBV27	13	NA	TRBJ1-2	NA	CASSFGGSDGYTF	TGTGCCAGCAGTTTCGGGGGGTCAGATGGCTACACCTTC
TRBV29-1	14	TRBD1	TRBJ2-5	NA	CSVEPQDRVETQYF	TGCAGCGTTGAACCCCAGGACAGGGTCGAGACCCAGTACTTC
TRBV10-3	12	TRBD1	TRBJ1-2	NA	CAIRIQGWGYTF	TGTGCCATCAGGATACAGGGGTGGGGCTACACCTTC
TRBV12-3/TRBV12-4	11	TRBD2	TRBJ2-1	NA	CASRDSGKQFF	TGTGCCAGCAGGGATAGCGGGAAGCAGTTCTTC
TRBV20-1	14	NA	TRBJ1-5	NA	CSANIQGLNQPQHF	TGCAGTGCTAATATACAAGGCCTCAATCAGCCCCAGCATTTT
TRBV4-1	15	NA	TRBJ2-1	once	CASSQVPNGGNEQFF	TGCGCCAGCAGCCAAGTCCCGAATGGGGGGAATGAGCAGTTCTTC
TRBV4-2	14	NA	TRBJ1-5	NA	CASSQAASQQPQHF	TGTGCCAGCAGCCAAGCCGCTTCCCAACAGCCCCAGCATTTT